This TCR beta chain was sequenced during a study of blood T cells in healthy people across ages. The study, taken as a whole, reports: Long-lived donors carried more naive CD4+ cells and greater diversity than aged donors. From one million sequenced T cells, diversity estimates were lower bounds.

Then a second PCR, running roughly 7 to 11 cycles, was carried out with a sample-barcoded 5' primer and a J-beta primer mix. Tags on each cDNA molecule came from a template-switch adaptor with 12 random nucleotides. TCRdb reprocessed the 5' RACE reads via MiXCR and lists one record per CDR3 protein. The data show about a million distinct CDR3 sequences, roughly half seen once. Peripheral blood samples of around 9.8 milliliters were drawn from each donor. With regard to this clonotype: Its antigen is as yet unknown.

This CDR3 is built from 14 residues. J gave up 6 bases and V 3 bases, and 7 bases lay outside the gene matches. Sequenced material: blood. The chain is built from TRBV12-3 or TRBV12-4 and TRBJ2-7, with TRBD2 matching over 8 bases. The TCR originated in a woman aged 55-69 years in good health. The CDR3 bases are TGTGCCAGCAGTTTTGGAGCGGGAGCTTCCGAGCAGTACTTC. Its translation is CASSFGAGASEQYF.